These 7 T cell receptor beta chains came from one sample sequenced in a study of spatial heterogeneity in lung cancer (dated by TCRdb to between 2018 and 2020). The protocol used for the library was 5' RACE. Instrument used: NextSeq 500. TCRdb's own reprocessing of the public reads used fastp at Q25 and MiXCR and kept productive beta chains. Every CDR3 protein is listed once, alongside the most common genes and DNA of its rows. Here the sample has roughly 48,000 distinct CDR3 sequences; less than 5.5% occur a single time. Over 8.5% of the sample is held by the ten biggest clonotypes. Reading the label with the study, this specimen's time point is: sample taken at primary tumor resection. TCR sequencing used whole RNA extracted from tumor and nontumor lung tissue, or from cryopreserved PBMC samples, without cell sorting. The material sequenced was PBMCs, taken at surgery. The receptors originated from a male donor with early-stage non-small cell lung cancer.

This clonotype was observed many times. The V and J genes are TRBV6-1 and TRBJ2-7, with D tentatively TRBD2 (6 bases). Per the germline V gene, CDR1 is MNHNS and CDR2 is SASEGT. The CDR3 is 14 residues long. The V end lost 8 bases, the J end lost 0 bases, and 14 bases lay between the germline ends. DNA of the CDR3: TGTGCCAGCTCCAGCGGGCGAACCTCCTACGAGCAGTACTTC. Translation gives CASSSGRTSYEQYF.

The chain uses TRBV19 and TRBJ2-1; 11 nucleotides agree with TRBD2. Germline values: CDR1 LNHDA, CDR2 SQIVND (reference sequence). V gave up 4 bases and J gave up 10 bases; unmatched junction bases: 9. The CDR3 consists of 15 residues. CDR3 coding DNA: TGTGCCAGTAGTACGACTAGCGGGATCGCCGGGGAGCAGTTCTTC. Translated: CASSTTSGIAGEQFF.

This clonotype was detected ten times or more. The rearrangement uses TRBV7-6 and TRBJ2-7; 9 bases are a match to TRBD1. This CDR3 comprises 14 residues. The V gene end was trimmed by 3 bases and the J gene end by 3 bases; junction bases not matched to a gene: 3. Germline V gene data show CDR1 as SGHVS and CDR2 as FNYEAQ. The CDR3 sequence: CASSFRDRVYEQYF. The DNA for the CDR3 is TGTGCCAGCAGCTTCCGGGACAGGGTCTACGAGCAGTACTTC.

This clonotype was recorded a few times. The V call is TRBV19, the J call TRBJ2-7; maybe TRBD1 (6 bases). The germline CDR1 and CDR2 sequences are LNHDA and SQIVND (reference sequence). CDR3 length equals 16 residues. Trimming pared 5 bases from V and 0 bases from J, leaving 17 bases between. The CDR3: CASSQDQGSFSYEQYF. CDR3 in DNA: TGTGCCAGTAGTCAAGACCAGGGGTCCTTCTCCTACGAGCAGTACTTC.

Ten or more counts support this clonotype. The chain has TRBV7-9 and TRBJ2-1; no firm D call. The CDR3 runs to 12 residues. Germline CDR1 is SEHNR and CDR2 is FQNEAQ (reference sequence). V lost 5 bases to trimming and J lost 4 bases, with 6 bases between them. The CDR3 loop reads CASSPAYNEQFF. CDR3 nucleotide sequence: TGTGCCAGCAGCCCGGCGTACAATGAGCAGTTCTTC.

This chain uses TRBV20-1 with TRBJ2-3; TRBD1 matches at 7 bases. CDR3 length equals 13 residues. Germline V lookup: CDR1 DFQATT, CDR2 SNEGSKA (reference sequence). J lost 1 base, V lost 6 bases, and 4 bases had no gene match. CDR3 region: CSAPTGGTDTQYF. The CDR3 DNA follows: TGCAGTGCGCCAACAGGGGGCACAGATACGCAGTATTTT.

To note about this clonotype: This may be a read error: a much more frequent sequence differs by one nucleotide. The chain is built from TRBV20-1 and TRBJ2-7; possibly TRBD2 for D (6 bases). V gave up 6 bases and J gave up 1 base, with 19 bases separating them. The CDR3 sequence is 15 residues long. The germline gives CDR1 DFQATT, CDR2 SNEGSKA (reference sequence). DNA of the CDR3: TGCAGTGCGTCTCCCGGGGCTAGCGATTCCTACGAGCAGTACTTC. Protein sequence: CSASPGASDSYEQYF.